Sequencing of this T cell receptor (beta chain) was carried out in a study of blood T cell repertoires in COVID-19. Looking at the study overall: Collection of acute and convalescent COVID-19 samples took place in the United States, Italy and Spain. The analysed material was cDNA or gDNA that came from T cells, B-cell-depleted T cells, or PBMCs.

Data came from immunoSEQ multiplex PCR; TCRdb stores just in-frame clones and leaves some out. This sample has some 150,000 clones, with about 88% found just once. Per the germline V gene, CDR1 is SGHNT and CDR2 is YENEEA. V shed 3 bases and J 1 base; nucleotides not matched to a gene: 9. The CDR3 runs to 18 residues. The chain links TRBV11-3 to TRBJ1-5, with 10 bases fitting TRBD1. Material: peripheral blood. This TCR came from a woman in her 70s with acute or convalescent COVID-19. Here the CDR3 reads CASSFPQTGGGSNQPQHF. The DNA for the CDR3 is TGTGCCAGCAGCTTCCCCCAGACAGGGGGCGGCAGCAATCAGCCCCAGCATTTT.